The 4 T cell receptor beta chains listed next were all sequenced from one sample in a study of tumor-infiltrating lymphocytes in primary liver carcinoma. A constant-region primer served to make TCR beta cDNA from about 500 ng total RNA. It was through three nested multiplex PCR rounds of slightly modified ARM-PCR that TCR beta libraries arose. With TRBV1-TRBV30 forward primers and a C-beta reverse primer, the first two PCR rounds were run for nine to eleven cycles each. TCRdb used MiXCR to reprocess the multiplex PCR reads, holding one entry per CDR3 protein. The sample lists around 81,000 distinct CDR3 sequences, about 70% occurring once. From approximately 20-30 mg of unsorted bulk tissue, DNA and RNA were co-extracted together. What was sequenced was liver tumor tissue from sampling region 4. Indicated subset: tumor region T4, right-lateral pole. Receptors originate from a woman in her sixties or seventies with primary liver carcinoma and hepatitis B virus infection.

This clonotype was found many times. The CDR3 sequence: CASSSRGGQPQHF. CDR3 coding DNA: TGTGCCAGCAGTTCCCGGGGGGGTCAGCCCCAGCATTTT. V and J are TRBV6-5 and TRBJ1-5; D is perhaps TRBD1 (5 bases). This CDR3 contains 13 residues. Germline V gene data show CDR1 as MNHEY and CDR2 as SVGAGI. V lost 4 bases and J lost 6, with 10 bases in between.

The chain links TRBV12-3 or TRBV12-4 to TRBJ2-6; 7 bases are a match to TRBD1. The CDR3 is 17 residues long. CDR3 residues: CTNRRTGPPTGANVLTF. The CDR3 DNA follows: TGTACCAACAGAAGGACAGGTCCCCCTACCGGGGCCAACGTCCTGACTTTC.

This clonotype was counted once. One junction end disagrees with the germline gene, perhaps due to a read error. This chain joins TRBV7-8 and TRBJ1-5; D might be TRBD1 (5 bases). The CDR3 has 12 amino acids. CDR1 and CDR2 from the germline V gene are SGHVS and FQNEAQ. CDR3 in amino acids: CASSTPGGPQHF. CDR3 in DNA: TGCGCCAGCAGCACCCCGGGGGGGCCCCAGCATTTT.

As regards this clonotype: This may arise from a read error, as a much more abundant clone is one base away. The chain has TRBV5-1 and TRBJ2-2; possibly TRBD1 or TRBD2 for D (5 bases each). The germline V gene encodes CDR1 SGHRS and CDR2 YFSETQ. The CDR3 length is 17 residues. This CDR3 reads CVSSYSGRNLNTGELFF. CDR3 sequence (DNA): TGCGTCAGCAGCTATTCGGGACGGAACTTGAACACCGGGGAGCTGTTTTTT.